This section outlines one T cell receptor (beta chain) sequence together with its context. It lacks a known antigen. No base qualities exist here, and no much larger clone lies one base off it. This sample was included in a study of cytomegalovirus exposure and HLA in healthy donors (dated by TCRdb to about 2017). As for the study more broadly: An earlier analysis of approximately 590 of the donors reported approximately 290 Gb of sequence data and 117 million unique TCR beta sequences from around 200 million T cells. An early release covering 550 to 700 HLA-typed donors comprised roughly 300 gigabases of sequencing data and approximately 80 million unique TCR sequences. The genetic ancestry cluster associated with self-reported Caucasian donors included 81% of the roughly 410 genotyped donors. The aim of the study was to test whether cataloging public T cell receptors could identify signatures of past pathogen exposure. Using immunosequencing, the study profiled T cell repertoires from 666 subjects and related those repertoires to cytomegalovirus serostatus. In addition to the first cohort of approximately 650 subjects, a separate validation cohort of 120 different subjects was used. To predict cytomegalovirus infection status, the study brought together high-throughput TCR immunosequencing, statistical association of individual TCRs with disease status, and machine learning. A later analysis re-examined previously published TCR beta repertoires from 610 or so donors and added high-resolution HLA genotyping to investigate patterns of TCR occurrence. Rather than drawing on any new phenotypic data, the later analysis identified candidate immune exposures from TCR beta sequences and the way those sequences occurred across donors. To decide whether each TCR beta V gene segment behaved as functional or pseudogenic, an earlier analysis of 587 of the donors relied on high-throughput TCR beta sequencing. Donor age, sex, ethnicity and CMV serostatus were compiled alongside the repertoire data. Genome-wide SNP genotypes for about three fifths of the roughly 700 donors were used in a later genetic analysis, which treated that subset as a discovery cohort. All discovery cohort repertoires had been generated using a single sequencing platform. HLA typing covered class I and class II loci at four-digit resolution. Typing coverage varied by locus: roughly 629-640 donors for A, B, C, DRB1 and DQB1; around 560 for DQA1; about 600 for DPA1; roughly 450 for DPB1. Roughly five DR-DQ haplotypes were handled as single units for association and clustering because linkage in the cohort was strong. On average, around 240,000 unique TCR beta nucleotide sequences were sequenced per donor among several hundred genotyped donors of the cohort, with roughly 19% of those sequences being non-productive.

The library relied on the immunoSEQ multiplex PCR assay. The multiplex PCR relied on a mix of 60 forward primers for TCR Vbeta segments and 13 reverse primers for TCR Jbeta segments. The CDR3 region of rearranged TCR beta genes was amplified from genomic DNA with a multiplex PCR assay. Amplified TCR beta libraries were sequenced as 87-base-pair reads on the Illumina HiSeq System. The original methods were these. A later analysis counted 75 million to 100 million unique TCR beta chains across the 666 repertoires, and some 12 million of these chains were shared by at least two donors. To remove PCR and sequencing errors, raw reads were error-corrected and collapsed into unique sequences using a nearest-neighbor algorithm that merged closely related sequences. To assign V, D and J gene segments, CDR3 sequences were aligned to IMGT reference sequences. For a sequence to be retained, at least a six-nucleotide match to both a V gene segment and a J gene segment was required. Rearrangements were called productive when the CDR3 lacked stop codons and stayed in frame with V and J; all others were non-productive. CDR3 was defined by IMGT convention, running from the second conserved V-encoded cysteine to the conserved J-encoded phenylalanine. In an earlier analysis of more than 550 of the donors, sequences lacking an unambiguous match to a single V gene segment were excluded. In an earlier analysis of 450 to 750 of the donors, a V segment was called functional when productive rearrangements were above 56.7%, and segregating when the standard deviation between donors exceeded 5%. A statistical classification framework was developed to diagnose cytomegalovirus status using the catalog of TCR beta chain sequences. In a later analysis, V and J genes were assigned by comparing TCR nucleotide sequences against IMGT/GENE-DB human TR gene sequences. Using the TCRdist pipeline, a later analysis assigned CDR3 sequences along with most-parsimonious VDJ recombination scenarios. A later analysis defined each TCR beta chain by its CDR3 amino acid sequence plus V-gene family, and excluded reads lacking a unique V-gene family. A later analysis removed 450 to 600 highly shared, low-generation-probability nucleotide sequences to deal with suspected cross-contamination and a sequencing artifact. A later analysis calculated a clonal expansion index for each public chain from normalized within-repertoire ranks of inferred template counts. In a later analysis, generation probabilities were computed with a VDJ recombination model fitted to out-of-frame rearrangements, and the resulting probabilities were checked against IGoR. In a later analysis, hypergeometric tests were used to score TCR-TCR, TCR-HLA and TCR-CMV co-occurrence, with a repertoire-size bias correction applied to TCR pairs. To estimate false discovery rates, a later analysis permuted the HLA or CMV assignments 20 times. In a later analysis, co-occurring TCRs were grouped using DBSCAN, with TCRdist sequence similarity added in when clustering inside HLA-allele-positive subsets. For co-occurrence clustering, repertoires with fewer than 30,000 or more than 120,000 public chains were excluded, along with four to six repertoires with anomalous nucleotide sharing. TCRdb carries this immuneACCESS record with in-frame sequences only. Its versions omit some clonotypes, under half of them owing to an unresolved V gene in the studies checked, with the rest unexplained. V, J and clone size are those of that table, while D and trimming were read from the DNA. Within this sample are roughly 150,000 clones, with approximately 80% of them counted one time only. 1.9% of the sample rests with the top ten.

Paper-wide results and their limitations: Roughly uniform sequencing depth across donors was assumed in presence/absence analyses, although this assumption may not hold. Most TCR sequences were observed very rarely across donors, whereas some public TCRs were present in many individuals. The classifier was reported to diagnose cytomegalovirus status with high specificity and sensitivity in both the original and validation cohorts. A later analysis found that TCR association rates varied across HLA loci, with DRB1 alleles showing the most associated TCRs and HLA-C alleles the fewest. The only immune exposure information available for the cohort was CMV serostatus. Because HLA typing was unavailable for some donors at each locus, only the typed subset was used in association tests. Specific HLA alleles were associated with about 17,000 TCR beta sequences at a false discovery rate of 0.05 in a later analysis. A cluster of highly shared sequence variants was judged likely to be a technical artifact of the sequencing pipeline. Correlated functional status among segregating V segments might be attributable to linkage disequilibrium, but an unknown experimental factor could not be ruled out. In a later genetic analysis, fewer N-insertions in productive TCRs were reported among donors in an Asian-associated ancestry cluster than the approximately 630-donor mean. According to a later analysis, parvovirus B19, influenza, CMV and Epstein-Barr virus appeared linked to several top co-occurrence clusters. An earlier analysis of some 590 of the donors showed that most TCR beta V segments appeared in productive rearrangements either about 87% or about 30% of the time, which broadly matched IMGT annotations. A later analysis found that most CMV-associated TCR beta chains appeared HLA-restricted, with HLA associations seemingly driven largely by CMV exposure. The study listed 164 TCR beta chains as associated with cytomegalovirus. In this cohort, only TCR beta chains were sequenced, and detectable features were limited by the absence of alpha or paired-chain data. A further reported finding was that TCR beta sequences accurately predicted the HLA-A and HLA-B alleles for most subjects in the first cohort. When HLA alleles, especially DR and DQ, strongly co-occurred, TCR associations were difficult to assign to individual alleles. A few of the identified cytomegalovirus-associated TCR beta chains were confirmed in vitro to be specific for cytomegalovirus antigens. The earlier analysis of some 560 of the donors excluded roughly 16 rarely observed V segments, including chromosome 9 orphons, because counts were too low. Some IMGT-functional V segments, including TRBV6-2 and TRBV6-3, could not be told apart with the 87-base-pair reads, so those segments were excluded. V-gene and J-gene trimming of TCR beta chains was associated with a missense DCLRE1C variant in a later genetic analysis, and the association was replicated in an independent cohort. According to the authors, the approach could potentially be generalized to other disease states and immunological phenotypes. In a later analysis, HLA-associated TCR beta chains were found to be more clonally expanded and to have lower generation probabilities than equally common non-associated chains.

The germline V gene encodes CDR1 MNHEY and CDR2 SVGAGI. V drops 10 bases and J drops 3 bases, leaving 18 bases in between. The CDR3, cysteine through phenylalanine, is 14 amino acids long. Left in the record is the CDR3 DNA by itself, 42 bases read in frame from the first base. The cohort was made up of under 800 healthy bone marrow donors. At the time of sampling, every cohort member was nominally healthy, though immune exposures that went unrecorded were likely present. The donor was CMV seronegative and was included in the group of approximately 350 seronegative cohort members. Each donor provided a peripheral blood sample, and peripheral blood mononuclear cells were used for TCR beta sequencing. Genomic DNA extraction from the blood cell samples was performed with the Qiagen DNeasy Blood Extraction Kit.

This chain joins TRBV6-5 to TRBJ1-1; the D gene is not confidently resolved. This clonotype originated in a woman in her late teens or twenties in good health and CMV-seronegative. The material sequenced was PBMCs. The DNA sequence follows: TGTGCCACCCTCCCCCCCACGAGGCACACTGAAGCTTTCTTT. The encoded protein is CATLPPTRHTEAFF.